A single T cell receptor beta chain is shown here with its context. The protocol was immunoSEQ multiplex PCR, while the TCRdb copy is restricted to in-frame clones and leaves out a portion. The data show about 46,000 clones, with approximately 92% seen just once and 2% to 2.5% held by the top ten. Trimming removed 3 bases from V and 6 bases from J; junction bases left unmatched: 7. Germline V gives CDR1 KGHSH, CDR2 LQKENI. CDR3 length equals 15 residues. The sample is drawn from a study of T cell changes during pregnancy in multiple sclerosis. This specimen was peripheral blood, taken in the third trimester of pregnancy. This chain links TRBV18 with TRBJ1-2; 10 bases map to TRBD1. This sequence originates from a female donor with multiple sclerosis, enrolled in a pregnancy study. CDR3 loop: CASSPTKGQGHGYTF. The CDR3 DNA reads TGTGCCAGCTCACCTACAAAGGGACAGGGGCATGGCTACACCTTC.